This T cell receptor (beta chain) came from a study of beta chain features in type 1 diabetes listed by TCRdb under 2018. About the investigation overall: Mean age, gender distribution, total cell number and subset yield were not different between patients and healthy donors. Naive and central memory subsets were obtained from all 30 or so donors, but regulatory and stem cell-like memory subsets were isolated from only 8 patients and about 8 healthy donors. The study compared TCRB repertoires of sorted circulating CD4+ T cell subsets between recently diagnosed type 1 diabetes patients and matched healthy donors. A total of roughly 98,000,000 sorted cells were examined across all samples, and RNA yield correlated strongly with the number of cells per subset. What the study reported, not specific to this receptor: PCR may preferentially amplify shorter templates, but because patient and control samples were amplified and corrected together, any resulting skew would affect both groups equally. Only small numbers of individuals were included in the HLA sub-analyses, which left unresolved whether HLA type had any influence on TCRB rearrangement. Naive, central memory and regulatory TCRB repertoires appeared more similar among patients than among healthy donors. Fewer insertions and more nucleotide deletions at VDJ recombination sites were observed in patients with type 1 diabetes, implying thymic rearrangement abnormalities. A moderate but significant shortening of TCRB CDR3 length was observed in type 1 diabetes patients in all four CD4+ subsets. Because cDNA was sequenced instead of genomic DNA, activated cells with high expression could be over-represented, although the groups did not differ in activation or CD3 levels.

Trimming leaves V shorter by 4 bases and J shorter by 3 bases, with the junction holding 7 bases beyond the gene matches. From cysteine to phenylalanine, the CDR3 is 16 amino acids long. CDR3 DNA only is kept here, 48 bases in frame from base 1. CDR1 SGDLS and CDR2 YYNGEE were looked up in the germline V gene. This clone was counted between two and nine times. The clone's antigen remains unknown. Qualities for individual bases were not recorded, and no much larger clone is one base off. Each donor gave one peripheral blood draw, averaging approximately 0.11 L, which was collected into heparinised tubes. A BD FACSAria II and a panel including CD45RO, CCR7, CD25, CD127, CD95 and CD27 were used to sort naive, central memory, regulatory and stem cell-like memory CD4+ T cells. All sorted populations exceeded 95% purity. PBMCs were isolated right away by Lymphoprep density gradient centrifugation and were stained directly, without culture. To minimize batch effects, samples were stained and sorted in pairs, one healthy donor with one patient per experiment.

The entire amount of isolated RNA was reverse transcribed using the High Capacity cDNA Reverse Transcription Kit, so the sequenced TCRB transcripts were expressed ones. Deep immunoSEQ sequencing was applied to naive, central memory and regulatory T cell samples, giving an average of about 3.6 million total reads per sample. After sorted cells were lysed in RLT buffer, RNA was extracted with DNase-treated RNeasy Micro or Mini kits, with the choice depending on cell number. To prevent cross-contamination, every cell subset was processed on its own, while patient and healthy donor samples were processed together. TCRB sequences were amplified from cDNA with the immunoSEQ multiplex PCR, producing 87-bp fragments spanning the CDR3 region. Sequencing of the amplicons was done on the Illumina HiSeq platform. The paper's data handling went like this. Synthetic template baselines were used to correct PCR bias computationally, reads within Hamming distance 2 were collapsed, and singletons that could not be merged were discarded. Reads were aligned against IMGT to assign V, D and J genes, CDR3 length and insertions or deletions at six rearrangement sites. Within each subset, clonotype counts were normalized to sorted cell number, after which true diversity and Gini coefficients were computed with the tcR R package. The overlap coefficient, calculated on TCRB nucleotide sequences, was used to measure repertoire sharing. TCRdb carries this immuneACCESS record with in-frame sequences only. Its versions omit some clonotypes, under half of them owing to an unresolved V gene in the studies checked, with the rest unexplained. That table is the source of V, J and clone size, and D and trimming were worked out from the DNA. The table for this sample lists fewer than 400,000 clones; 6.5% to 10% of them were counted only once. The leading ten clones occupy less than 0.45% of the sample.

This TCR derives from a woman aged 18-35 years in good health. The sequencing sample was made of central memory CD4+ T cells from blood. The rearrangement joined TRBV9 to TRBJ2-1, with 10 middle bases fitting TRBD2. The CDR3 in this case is CASSPGAGGVYNEQFF. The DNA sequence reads TGTGCCAGCAGCCCAGGAGCGGGAGGGGTCTACAATGAGCAGTTCTTC.